Listed below are T cell receptor beta chains from one sample, sequenced in a study of cytomegalovirus exposure and HLA in healthy donors. Some clones are missing from TCRdb's copy, which holds only in-frame ones; the method was immunoSEQ multiplex PCR. The sample includes around 180,000 clones, roughly 87% of them seen just once. The sequencing input was PBMCs. These receptors came from a girl in the first two years of life in good health and CMV-seronegative. The CDR3 runs from the conserved cysteine through the conserved F or W. D genes are given only for firm matches. Some rows mark clone size as missing; the rest say once, few, many or name a class of expanded clone.

>TRBJ2-1|.|once|TRBV27
TGTGCCAGCAGTTTAGTGGGAGTCCTAAAGAGCTCCTACAATGAGCAGTTCTTC
CASSLVGVLKSSYNEQFF
>TRBJ1-5|.|.|TRBV2
TGTGCCAGCAGTGCGACAGTTCGCAATCAGCCCCAGCATTTT
CASSATVRNQPQHF
>TRBJ2-3|.|.|TRBV9
TGTGCCAGCAGCGTCGGGACTAGCACAGATACGCAGTATTTT
CASSVGTSTDTQYF
>TRBJ2-1|TRBD2|.|TRBV9
TGTGCCAGCAGCGTGAGCGGGGGCTCAGGTGAGCAGTTCTTC
CASSVSGGSGEQFF
>TRBJ1-4|TRBD1|.|TRBV4-1
TGCGCCAGCAGCCAAGTACAGACAGGGGTAGGGGAAAAACTGTTTTTT
CASSQVQTGVGEKLFF
>TRBJ1-5|.|.|TRBV19
TGTGCCAGTAGTATAGAGGGGAGAAATCAGCCCCAGCATTTT
CASSIEGRNQPQHF
>TRBJ2-5|TRBD2|.|TRBV5-1
TGCGCCAGCAGCTCAATGCCCCCCTTAGCGGGAGTTGAAGAGACCCAGTACTTC
CASSSMPPLAGVEETQYF
>TRBJ2-3|.|.|TRBV5-1
TGCGCCAGCAGTTTCTCCAGGGCTACAGATACGCAGTATTTT
CASSFSRATDTQYF
>TRBJ1-3|.|.|TRBV7-9
TGTGCCAGCAGCCGGGAGGGGAACTCTGGAAACACCATATATTTT
CASSREGNSGNTIYF
>TRBJ1-1|TRBD1|.|TRBV27
TGTGCCAGCAACCGACAGGGACAGAACACTGAAGCTTTCTTT
CASNRQGQNTEAFF
>TRBJ2-7|.|.|TRBV27
TGTGCCAGCGGGAGCCCCCCCCTTTACGAGCAGTACTTC
CASGSPPLYEQYF
>TRBJ2-2|TRBD1|.|TRBV29-1
TGCAGCGCCAGCTCCGGGACAGCTAACACCGGGGAGCTGTTTTTT
CSASSGTANTGELFF
>TRBJ2-7|.|once|TRBV27
TGTGCCAGCAGTCTCCATCCCAGATACGAGCAGTACTTC
CASSLHPRYEQYF
>TRBJ2-2|TRBD1|.|TRBV2
TGTGCCAGCAGTGATCTGTACGCGACAGGGTACGGCACCGGGGAGCTGTTTTTT
CASSDLYATGYGTGELFF
>TRBJ1-2|.|.|TRBV7-9
TGTGCCAGCAGCTTACTGGGGGGGCAGGACAATGGCTACACCTTC
CASSLLGGQDNGYTF
>TRBJ2-3|TRBD2|.|TRBV14
TGTGCCAGCAGCCAAGTGACTAGCCTAAGCACAGATACGCAGTATTTT
CASSQVTSLSTDTQYF
>TRBJ1-2|.|.|TRBV10-3
TGTGCCATCAGTGGAGGGGCGGGAGTTTATGGCTACACCTTC
CAISGGAGVYGYTF
>TRBJ2-3|TRBD2|.|TRBV27
TGTGCCAGCAGTTTCGCGGGAGGAGTCACAGATACGCAGTATTTT
CASSFAGGVTDTQYF
>TRBJ1-4|TRBD1|.|TRBV20-1
TGCAGTGCTCCTGACAGGGCCCAACTGTTTTTT
CSAPDRAQLFF
>TRBJ2-1|.|.|TRBV7-9
TGTGCCAGCACCATCCGAGATTATAGCGGAAACTCCTACAACGAGCAGTTCTTC
CASTIRDYSGNSYNEQFF
>TRBJ2-1|.|.|TRBV7-3
TGTGCCAGCAGCCAAGGGGCGGGGTATTACAATGAGCAGTTCTTC
CASSQGAGYYNEQFF
>TRBJ1-4|TRBD1|.|TRBV2
TGTGCCAGCAGCGGGACAGGGCGAGGTGAAAAACTGTTTTTT
CASSGTGRGEKLFF
>TRBJ2-7|.|.|TRBV6-5
TGTGCCAGCAGTTTCGCGGGGGCTGGGGAGCAGTACTTC
CASSFAGAGEQYF
>TRBJ2-7|TRBD2|.|TRBV13
TGTGCCAGCAGCCCGGCTTCTAGCGGGAGGGCTATTTACGAGCAGTACTTC
CASSPASSGRAIYEQYF
>TRBJ1-2|.|.|TRBV6-1
TGTGCCAGCAGAATCTTGGCTGGCTACACCTTC
CASRILAGYTF
>TRBJ2-7|.|.|TRBV7-9
TGTGCCAGCAGCTTAACGGACAGCTACGAGCAGTACTTC
CASSLTDSYEQYF
>TRBJ1-1|TRBD1|.|TRBV5-6
TGTGCCAGCAGCTTGGCAGCCAGGGGGTTGAACACTGAAGCTTTCTTT
CASSLAARGLNTEAFF
>TRBJ2-3|TRBD1|.|TRBV5-1
TGCGCCAGCAGCCATAAGACAGGGGCTACAGATACGCAGTATTTT
CASSHKTGATDTQYF
>TRBJ2-1|.|once|TRBV4-1
TGCGCCAGCAGCCACCCCCTGGGGGGCTCCTACAATGAGCAGTTCTTC
CASSHPLGGSYNEQFF
>TRBJ2-7|.|.|TRBV5-1
TGCGCCAGCAGTACAAACTCCTACGAGCAGTACTTC
CASSTNSYEQYF
>TRBJ1-2|.|once|TRBV6-1
TGTGCCAGCAGTGAAGCGCTTAACAGGGAGCCATATGGCTACACCTTC
CASSEALNREPYGYTF
>TRBJ2-7|.|.|TRBV7-9
TGTGCCAGCAGCTCCGTGGAGACTAGAGTCTACGAGCAGTACTTC
CASSSVETRVYEQYF
>TRBJ2-3|TRBD2|.|TRBV7-3
TGTGCCAGCAGCTTATCCGCGGGAGGGGCAGATACGCAGTATTTT
CASSLSAGGADTQYF
>TRBJ1-5|.|.|TRBV30
TGTGCCTACACTAAAGTAAAAGCTGGTCAGCCCCAGCATTTT
CAYTKVKAGQPQHF
>TRBJ2-3|TRBD2|.|TRBV18
TGTGCCAGCTCACCTATCTTACTAGCGGAACTCACAGATACGCAGTATTTT
CASSPILLAELTDTQYF
>TRBJ1-5|.|once|TRBV27
TGTGCCAGCGGCAACCTTTCACCCGGCCAGGGGACCCTCAATAGCAATCAGCCCCAGCATTTT
CASGNLSPGQGTLNSNQPQHF
>TRBJ2-7|TRBD2|.|TRBV15
TGTGCCACCAGCAGAGGCCGGGAGGTGGGCTACGAGCAGTACTTC
CATSRGREVGYEQYF
>TRBJ2-2|.|.|TRBV7-7
TGTGCTAGCAGCACGACATGGAACACCGGGGAGCTGTTTTTT
CASSTTWNTGELFF
>TRBJ1-1|.|.|TRBV6-5
TGTGCCAGCAGTTATGGAGGGAGGTCCACTGAAGCTTTCTTT
CASSYGGRSTEAFF
>TRBJ2-3|.|.|TRBV11-3
TGTGCCAGCAGCTTACGTGGGCTAGCCGGAGGTACGCAGTATTTT
CASSLRGLAGGTQYF
>TRBJ1-6|.|.|TRBV6-5
TGTGCCAGCAGTACAGGGCGCGGAAATTCACCCCTCCACTTT
CASSTGRGNSPLHF
>TRBJ1-2|TRBD1|.|TRBV4-3
TGCGCCAGCAGCCAAGATGGTGGGGACAGGGGTTTCTATGGCTACACCTTC
CASSQDGGDRGFYGYTF
>TRBJ1-5|.|.|TRBV19
TGTGCCAGTAGTATCCTCAGGGGAAGAAACAATCAGCCCCAGCATTTT
CASSILRGRNNQPQHF
>TRBJ2-5|.|few|TRBV18
TGTGCCAGCTCTATGACAGACCAAGAGACCCAGTACTTC
CASSMTDQETQYF
>TRBJ2-1|TRBD1|.|TRBV6-1
TGTGCCAGCGAGACAGGGGGCTACAATGAGCAGTTCTTC
CASETGGYNEQFF
>TRBJ1-5|.|.|TRBV2
TGTGCCAGCTCCCAGGCGGGGGGCAATCAGCCCCAGCATTTT
CASSQAGGNQPQHF
>TRBJ1-6|.|.|TRBV7-9
TGTGCCAGCAGCTTAGATGCGGGTTCACCCCTCCACTTT
CASSLDAGSPLHF
>TRBJ2-1|TRBD2|.|TRBV10-1
TGCGCCAGCAGGGTTACGACTAGCGGGAACTGTCTAAGCTCCTACAATGAGCAGTTCTTC
CASRVTTSGNCLSSYNEQFF
>TRBJ2-1|.|once|TRBV7-2
TGTGCCAGCAGGCTGGGGGGTGAGCAGTTCTTC
CASRLGGEQFF
>TRBJ2-5|TRBD2|.|TRBV10-2
TGCGCCAGCAGGGGGTATAGCGGGGCGACACTGTACCAAGAGACCCAGTACTTC
CASRGYSGATLYQETQYF